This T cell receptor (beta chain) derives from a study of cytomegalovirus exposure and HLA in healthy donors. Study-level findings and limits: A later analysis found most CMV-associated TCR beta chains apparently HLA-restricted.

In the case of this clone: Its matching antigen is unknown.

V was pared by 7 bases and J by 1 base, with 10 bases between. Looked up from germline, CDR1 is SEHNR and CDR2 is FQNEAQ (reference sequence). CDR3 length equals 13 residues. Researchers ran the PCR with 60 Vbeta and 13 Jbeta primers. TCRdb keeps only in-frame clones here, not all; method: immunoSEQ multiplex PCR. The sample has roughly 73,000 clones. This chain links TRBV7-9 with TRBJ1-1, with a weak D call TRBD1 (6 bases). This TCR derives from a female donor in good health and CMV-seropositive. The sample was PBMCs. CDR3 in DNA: TGTGCCAGCACAGGGGATGCGAACACTGAAGCTTTCTTT. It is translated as CASTGDANTEAFF.